These T cell receptor beta chains were read from a single sample in a study of blood T cells in healthy people across ages. TCRdb passed the 5' RACE reads through MiXCR, listing each CDR3 protein once. The sample lists 1.5 million or so distinct CDR3 sequences; roughly two fifths were seen once. The sequencing input was blood. These receptors all stem from a woman aged 18-30 years in good health. Each CDR3 is given with its conserved first and last residue. The D gene is left open where the match is weak. The size of a clone is reported for some rows only, either as once, few or many, or as a class for expanded clones.

cdr3_aa | cdr3_nt | j_call | v_call | d_call | clone_size
CASSQTEFYEQYF | TGTGCCAGCAGTCAGACAGAGTTCTACGAGCAGTACTTC | TRBJ2-7 | TRBV6-2/TRBV6-3 | . | few
CASSARRAYEQYF | TGTGCCAGCAGTGCGCGCAGGGCCTACGAGCAATACTTC | TRBJ2-5 | TRBV2 | . | .
CSARAGDRAESSPLHF | TGCAGTGCTAGAGCTGGGGACAGGGCTGAGAGTTCACCCCTCCACTTT | TRBJ1-6 | TRBV20-1 | TRBD1 | many
CASSPEYRAYEQYF | TGTGCCAGCAGCCCAGAGTACAGAGCCTACGAGCAGTACTTC | TRBJ2-7 | TRBV7-9 | . | .
CASSSVVSGGANEQFF | TGTGCCAGCAGCTCCGTGGTTAGCGGGGGGGCAAATGAGCAGTTCTTC | TRBJ2-1 | TRBV7-9 | TRBD2 | .
CASSSPGASETQYF | TGTGCCAGCAGCTCCCCGGGGGCGAGTGAGACCCAGTACTTC | TRBJ2-5 | TRBV7-2 | . | .
CASSLLAGRTYNEQFF | TGTGCCAGCAGTTTATTGGCAGGGAGGACCTACAATGAGCAGTTCTTC | TRBJ2-1 | TRBV12-3/TRBV12-4 | . | many
CSAARRGLNTEAFF | TGCAGTGCTGCCCGCCGGGGCTTGAACACTGAAGCTTTCTTT | TRBJ1-1 | TRBV20-1 | . | few
CASSYIASGGNTGELFF | TGTGCCAGCAGTTACATCGCTAGCGGGGGGAACACCGGGGAGCTGTTTTTT | TRBJ2-2 | TRBV6-2/TRBV6-3 | TRBD2 | .
CVSYTGPVPGEQFF | TGTGTAAGCTACACGGGGCCGGTCCCGGGTGAGCAGTTCTTC | TRBJ2-1 | TRBV6-1 | . | .
CASSHKYPDTQYF | TGTGCCAGCAGCCATAAGTACCCGGATACGCAGTATTTT | TRBJ2-3 | TRBV7-6 | . | few
CASSLGAGPYEQYF | TGTGCCAGCAGCTTGGGGGCGGGGCCCTACGAGCAGTACTTC | TRBJ2-7 | TRBV5-5 | . | many
CASSSPGTFQETQYF | TGTGCCAGCAGCTCCCCCGGGACTTTTCAAGAGACCCAGTACTTC | TRBJ2-5 | TRBV7-9 | . | .
CASSRDPYNEQFF | TGCGCCAGCAGCCGGGACCCGTACAATGAGCAGTTCTTC | TRBJ2-1 | TRBV4-1 | . | few
CASSYEWGSYNEQYF | TGTGCCAGCAGCTACGAGTGGGGGTCTTACAATGAGCAGTACTTC | TRBJ2-7 | TRBV7-2 | . | .
CSVDEGVGAREQYF | TGCAGCGTCGATGAAGGGGTCGGAGCTCGGGAGCAGTACTTC | TRBJ2-7 | TRBV29-1 | . | few
CASRAGPGQRKNYGYTF | TGTGCCAGCAGAGCCGGCCCGGGACAGAGGAAAAACTATGGCTACACCTTC | TRBJ1-2 | TRBV6-2/TRBV6-3 | TRBD1 | few
CASSQEKVPISEQFF | TGTGCCAGCAGCCAAGAAAAAGTTCCGATTAGTGAGCAGTTCTTC | TRBJ2-1 | TRBV14 | . | .
CSVVQGGSNEAFF | TGCAGCGTTGTACAGGGGGGAAGTAATGAAGCTTTCTTT | TRBJ1-1 | TRBV29-1 | TRBD1 | .
CASSQVISDSNLYF | TGTGCCAGCAGCCAAGTTATCTCTGACAGTAATCTATATTTT | TRBJ1-3 | TRBV3-1 | . | .
CASRDDREGETQYF | TGTGCCAGCCGAGATGACAGGGAAGGAGAGACCCAGTACTTC | TRBJ2-5 | TRBV7-6 | TRBD1 | few
CASSAIHPRPTRDIQYF | TGTGCCAGCAGTGCTATCCACCCACGACCGACTAGGGACATTCAGTACTTC | TRBJ2-4 | TRBV28 | . | .
CASSLFPAGGMDEQFF | TGCGCCAGCAGCTTGTTTCCGGCAGGCGGAATGGATGAGCAGTTCTTC | TRBJ2-1 | TRBV5-1 | . | .
CASSLGVDLAGNSPLHF | TGTGCCAGCAGTTTAGGGGTGGATTTAGCAGGCAATTCACCCCTCCACTTT | TRBJ1-6 | TRBV27 | . | .
CSVDLTGVSYNEQFF | TGCAGCGTTGACTTAACAGGGGTGTCCTACAATGAGCAGTTCTTC | TRBJ2-1 | TRBV29-1 | TRBD1 | many
CASSLAIGENQPQHF | TGTGCCAGCAGCTTAGCGATTGGGGAGAATCAGCCCCAGCATTTT | TRBJ1-5 | TRBV7-9 | . | .
CSVEAGTVPYKQYF | TGCAGCGTTGAAGCCGGGACAGTGCCTTACAAGCAGTACTTC | TRBJ2-5 | TRBV29-1 | TRBD1 | .
CASSKARSFNTEAFF | TGTGCCAGCAGCAAAGCTAGAAGTTTCAACACTGAAGCTTTCTTT | TRBJ1-1 | TRBV21-1 | . | .
CSVSWIASRDRKYSYEQYF | TGCAGCGTTTCTTGGATCGCCTCCCGGGACAGAAAGTATTCCTACGAGCAGTACTTC | TRBJ2-7 | TRBV29-1 | TRBD1 | .
CASSEYRVWGYTF | TGTGCCAGCAGCGAATACAGGGTCTGGGGCTACACCTTC | TRBJ1-2 | TRBV21-1 | . | .
CSARGYPFGQNEKLFF | TGCAGTGCTAGAGGGTACCCCTTCGGGCAGAATGAAAAACTGTTTTTT | TRBJ1-4 | TRBV20-1 | . | .
CASSYRYPLMNTEAFF | TGTGCCAGCAGTTACCGATATCCTCTAATGAACACTGAAGCTTTCTTT | TRBJ1-1 | TRBV6-2/TRBV6-3 | . | .
CASSQRAAGTQYF | TGTGCCAGTAGCCAGAGAGCCGCAGGTACGCAGTATTTT | TRBJ2-3 | TRBV3-1 | . | .
CASSEGEAYEQYF | TGCGCCAGCAGCGAAGGAGAAGCCTACGAGCAGTACTTC | TRBJ2-7 | TRBV4-3 | . | few
CAWSETGAGAFF | TGTGCCTGGAGCGAGACAGGGGCGGGGGCTTTCTTT | TRBJ1-1 | TRBV30 | TRBD1 | .